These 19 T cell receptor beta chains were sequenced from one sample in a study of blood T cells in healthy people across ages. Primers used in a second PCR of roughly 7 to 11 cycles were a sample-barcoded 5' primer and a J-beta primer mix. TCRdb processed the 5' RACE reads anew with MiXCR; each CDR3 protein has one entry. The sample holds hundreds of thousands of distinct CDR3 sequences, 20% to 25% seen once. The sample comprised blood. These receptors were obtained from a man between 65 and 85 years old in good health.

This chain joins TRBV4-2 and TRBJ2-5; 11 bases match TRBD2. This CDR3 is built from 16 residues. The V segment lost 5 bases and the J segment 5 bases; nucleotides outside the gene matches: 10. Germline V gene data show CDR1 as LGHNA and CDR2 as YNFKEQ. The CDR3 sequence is CASSGSTGLAGETQYF. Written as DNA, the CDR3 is TGTGCCAGCAGCGGATCGACAGGACTAGCGGGCGAGACCCAGTACTTC.

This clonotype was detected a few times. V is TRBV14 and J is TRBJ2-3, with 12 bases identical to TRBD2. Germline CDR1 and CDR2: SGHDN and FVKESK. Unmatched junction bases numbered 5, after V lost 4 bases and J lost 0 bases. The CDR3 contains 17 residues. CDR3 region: CASSPLAGGPSTDTQYF. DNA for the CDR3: TGTGCCAGCAGCCCTCTAGCGGGGGGGCCTAGCACAGATACGCAGTATTTT.

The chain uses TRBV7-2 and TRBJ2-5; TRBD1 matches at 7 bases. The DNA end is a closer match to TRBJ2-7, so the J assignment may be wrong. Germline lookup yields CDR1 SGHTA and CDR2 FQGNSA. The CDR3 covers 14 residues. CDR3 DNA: TGTGCCAGCAGCTATCGGGACAGCGCCTACGAGCAGTACGTC. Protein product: CASSYRDSAYEQYV.

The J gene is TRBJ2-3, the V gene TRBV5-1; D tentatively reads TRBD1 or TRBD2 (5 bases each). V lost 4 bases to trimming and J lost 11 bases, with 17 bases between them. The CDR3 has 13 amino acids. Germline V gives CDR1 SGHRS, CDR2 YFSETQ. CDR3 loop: CASSGSGQIRQYF. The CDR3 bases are TGCGCCAGCAGCGGGTCGGGGCAGATAAGGCAGTATTTT.

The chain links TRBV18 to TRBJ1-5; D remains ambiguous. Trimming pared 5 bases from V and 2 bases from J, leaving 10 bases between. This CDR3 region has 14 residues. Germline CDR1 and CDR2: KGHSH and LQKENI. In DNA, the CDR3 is TGTGCCAGCTCAACTACAGAACGCAATCAGCCCCAGCATTTT. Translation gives CASSTTERNQPQHF.

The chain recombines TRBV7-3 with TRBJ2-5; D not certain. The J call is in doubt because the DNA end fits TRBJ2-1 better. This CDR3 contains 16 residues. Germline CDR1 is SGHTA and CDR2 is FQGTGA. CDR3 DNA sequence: TGTGCCAGCAGCTCAAATAGGTACACTGATTACAATGAGCAGTTCTTC. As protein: CASSSNRYTDYNEQFF.

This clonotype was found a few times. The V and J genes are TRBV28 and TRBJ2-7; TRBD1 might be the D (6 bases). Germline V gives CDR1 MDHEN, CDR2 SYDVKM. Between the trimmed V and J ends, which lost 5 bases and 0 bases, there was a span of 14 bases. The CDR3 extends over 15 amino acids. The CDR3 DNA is TGTGCCAGCAGTGATACAGGGTTGGGCTCCTACGAGCAGTACTTC. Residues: CASSDTGLGSYEQYF. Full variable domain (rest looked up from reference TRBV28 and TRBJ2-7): DVKVTQSSRYLVKRTGEKVFLECVQDMDHENMFWYRQDPGLGLRLIYFSYDVKMKEKGDIPEGYSVSREKKERFSLILESASTNQTSMYLCASSDTGLGSYEQYFGPGTRLTVT.

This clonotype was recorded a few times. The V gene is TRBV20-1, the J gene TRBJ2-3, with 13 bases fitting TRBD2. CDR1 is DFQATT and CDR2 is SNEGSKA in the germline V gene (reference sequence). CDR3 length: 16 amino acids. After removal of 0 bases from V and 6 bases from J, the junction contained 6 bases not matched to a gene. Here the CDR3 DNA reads TGCAGTGCTAGAGATCAGACTAGCGGGGGGATGGATACGCAGTATTTT. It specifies CSARDQTSGGMDTQYF.

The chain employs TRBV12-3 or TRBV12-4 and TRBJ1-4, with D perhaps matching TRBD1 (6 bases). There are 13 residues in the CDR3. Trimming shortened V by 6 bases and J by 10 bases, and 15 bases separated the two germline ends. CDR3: CASSRDRRGKLFF. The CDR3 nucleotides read TGTGCCAGCAGCCGAGACAGGAGGGGAAAACTGTTTTTT.

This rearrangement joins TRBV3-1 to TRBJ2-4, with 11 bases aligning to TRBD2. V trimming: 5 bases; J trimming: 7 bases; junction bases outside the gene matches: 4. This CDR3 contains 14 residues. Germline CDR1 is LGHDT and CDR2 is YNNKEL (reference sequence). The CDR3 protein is CASSSRTSGNIQYF. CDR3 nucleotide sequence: TGTGCCAGCAGCTCAAGGACTAGCGGGAACATTCAGTACTTC.

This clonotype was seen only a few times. CDR3 in DNA: TGTGCCAGCAGCGTTGCCGGGGCTGGAAACACCATATATTTT. This codes for CASSVAGAGNTIYF. The gene calls are TRBV9 and TRBJ1-3; no clear D gene. In germline, CDR1 is SGDLS, CDR2 YYNGEE. This CDR3 has 14 amino acids. Trimming removed 2 bases at V and 2 bases at J, with 8 bases between.

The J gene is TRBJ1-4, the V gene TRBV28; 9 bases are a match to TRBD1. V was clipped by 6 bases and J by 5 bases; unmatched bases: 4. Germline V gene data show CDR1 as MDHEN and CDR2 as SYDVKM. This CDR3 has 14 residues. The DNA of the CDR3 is TGTGCCAGCAGGGAGGACAGGGGAAATGAAAAACTGTTTTTT. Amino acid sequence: CASREDRGNEKLFF.

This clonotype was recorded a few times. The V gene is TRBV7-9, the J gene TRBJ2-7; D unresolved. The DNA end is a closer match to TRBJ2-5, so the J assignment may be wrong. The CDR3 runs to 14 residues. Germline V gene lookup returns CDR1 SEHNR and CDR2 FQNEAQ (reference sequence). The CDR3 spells CASSLERVVETQYF. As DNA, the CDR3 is TGTGCCAGCAGCTTAGAAAGGGTCGTCGAGACCCAGTACTTC.

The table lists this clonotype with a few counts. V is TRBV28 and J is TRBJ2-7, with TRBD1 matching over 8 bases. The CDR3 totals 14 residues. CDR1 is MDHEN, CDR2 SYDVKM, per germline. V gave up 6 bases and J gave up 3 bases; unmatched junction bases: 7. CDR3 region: CASSPRDRNYEQYF. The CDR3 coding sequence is TGTGCCAGCAGCCCCCGGGACAGGAACTACGAGCAGTACTTC.

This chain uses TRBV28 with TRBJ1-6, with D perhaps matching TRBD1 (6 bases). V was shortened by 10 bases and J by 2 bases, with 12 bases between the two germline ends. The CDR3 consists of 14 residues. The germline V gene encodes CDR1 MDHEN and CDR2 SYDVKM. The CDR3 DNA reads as TGTGCCACGAACAGGGTGGCCTATAATTCACCCCTCCACTTT. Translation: CATNRVAYNSPLHF.

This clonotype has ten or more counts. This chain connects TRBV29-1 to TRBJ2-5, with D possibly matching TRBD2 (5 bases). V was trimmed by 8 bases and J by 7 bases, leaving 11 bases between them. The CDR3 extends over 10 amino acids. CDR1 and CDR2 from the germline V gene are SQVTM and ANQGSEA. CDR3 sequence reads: CSIPEGTQYF. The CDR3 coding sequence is TGCAGCATTCCCGAGGGGACCCAGTACTTC.

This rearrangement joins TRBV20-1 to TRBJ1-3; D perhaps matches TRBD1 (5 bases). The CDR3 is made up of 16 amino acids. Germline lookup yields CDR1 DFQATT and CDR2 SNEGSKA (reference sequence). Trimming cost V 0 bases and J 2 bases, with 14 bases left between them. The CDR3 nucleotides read TGCAGTGCTAGAGATTGGGACCAAACTCCTGGAAACACCATATATTTT. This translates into CSARDWDQTPGNTIYF.

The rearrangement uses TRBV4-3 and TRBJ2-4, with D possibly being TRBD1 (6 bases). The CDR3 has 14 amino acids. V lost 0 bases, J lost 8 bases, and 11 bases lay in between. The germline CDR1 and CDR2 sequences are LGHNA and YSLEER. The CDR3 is CASSQDLRGDIQYF. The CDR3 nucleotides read TGCGCCAGCAGCCAAGATCTCAGGGGTGACATTCAGTACTTC.

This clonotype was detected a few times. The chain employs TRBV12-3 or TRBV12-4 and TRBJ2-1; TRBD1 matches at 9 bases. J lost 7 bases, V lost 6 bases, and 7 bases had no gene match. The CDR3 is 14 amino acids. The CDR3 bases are TGTGCCAGCAGGCCCGGGACAGGGTTTAATGAGCAGTTCTTC. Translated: CASRPGTGFNEQFF.